This TCR beta chain comes out of a study of OX40 agonist ivuxolimab in advanced cancers. Study-level background: Patients with hepatocellular carcinoma, melanoma, renal cell or head and neck cancer made up the dose-escalation patients.

The CDR3 sequence is 16 residues long. The junction had 6 bases not matched to a gene; V was cut back by 5 bases and J by 0 bases. CDR1 is SGHTA, CDR2 FQGTGA, per germline. Produced via immunoSEQ multiplex PCR; TCRdb's table is partial and in-frame only. The data show approximately 62,000 clones, about 91% seen once. Sequencing was performed on CD4+ or CD8+ T cells sorted from blood, taken in a trial of the OX40 agonist ivuxolimab. The chain uses TRBV7-3 and TRBJ2-2, with 7 bases identical to TRBD2. The clonotype comes from an adult with an advanced solid tumor such as melanoma, head and neck, liver or kidney cancer. CDR3 sequence reads: CASSTTRGANTGELFF. The CDR3 DNA follows: TGTGCCAGCAGCACCACCCGGGGGGCGAACACCGGGGAGCTGTTTTTT.